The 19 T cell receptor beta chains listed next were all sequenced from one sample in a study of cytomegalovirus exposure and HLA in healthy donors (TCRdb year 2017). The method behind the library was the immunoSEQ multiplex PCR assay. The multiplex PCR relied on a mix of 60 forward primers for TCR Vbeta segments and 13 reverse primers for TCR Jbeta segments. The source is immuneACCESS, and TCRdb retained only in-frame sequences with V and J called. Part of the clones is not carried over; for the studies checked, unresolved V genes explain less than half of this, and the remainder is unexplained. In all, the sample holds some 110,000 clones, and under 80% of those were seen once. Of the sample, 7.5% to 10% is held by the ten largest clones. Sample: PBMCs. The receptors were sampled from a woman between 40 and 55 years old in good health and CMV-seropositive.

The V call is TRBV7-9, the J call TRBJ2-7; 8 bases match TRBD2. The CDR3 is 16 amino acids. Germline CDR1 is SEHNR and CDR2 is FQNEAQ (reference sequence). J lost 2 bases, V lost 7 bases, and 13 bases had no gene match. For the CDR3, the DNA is TGTGCCAGCACCGACAAAAGAGCGGGGGCCACCTACGAGCAGTACTTC. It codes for CASTDKRAGATYEQYF.

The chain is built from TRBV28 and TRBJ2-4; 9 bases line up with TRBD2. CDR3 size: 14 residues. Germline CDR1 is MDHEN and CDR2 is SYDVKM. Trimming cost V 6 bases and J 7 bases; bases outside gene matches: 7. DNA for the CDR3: TGTGCCAGCAGCCCCCTAGCGGGAATGAACATTCAGTACTTC. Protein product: CASSPLAGMNIQYF.

The CDR3 here is CASSLLGLTGGANTSNQPQHF. The CDR3, as DNA: TGTGCCAGCAGTTTATTAGGTTTGACAGGGGGCGCGAATACAAGCAATCAGCCCCAGCATTTT. V usage is TRBV27 and J usage is TRBJ1-5; 10 bases map to TRBD1. The CDR3 runs 21 residues. After removal of 1 base from V and 1 base from J, the junction contained 16 bases not matched to a gene. Germline V gene lookup returns CDR1 MNHEY and CDR2 SMNVEV (reference sequence).

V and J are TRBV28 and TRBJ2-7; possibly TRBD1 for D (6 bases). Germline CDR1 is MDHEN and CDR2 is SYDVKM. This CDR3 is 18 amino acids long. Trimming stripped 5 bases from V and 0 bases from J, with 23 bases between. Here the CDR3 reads CASSTRGKGHLSSYEQYF. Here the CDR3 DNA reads TGTGCCAGCAGTACAAGGGGGAAGGGACACCTAAGCTCCTACGAGCAGTACTTC.

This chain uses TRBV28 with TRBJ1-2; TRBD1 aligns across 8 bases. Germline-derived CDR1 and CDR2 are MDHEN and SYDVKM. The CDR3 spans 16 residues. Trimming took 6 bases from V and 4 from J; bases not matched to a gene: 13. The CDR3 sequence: CASRGPHRGDTYGYTF. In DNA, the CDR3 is TGTGCCAGCAGGGGCCCCCACAGGGGGGATACCTATGGCTACACCTTC.

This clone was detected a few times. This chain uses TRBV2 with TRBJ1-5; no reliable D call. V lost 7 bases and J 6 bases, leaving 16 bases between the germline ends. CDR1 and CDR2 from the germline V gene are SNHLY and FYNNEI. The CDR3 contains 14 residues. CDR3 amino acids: CASTGQLGSQPQHF. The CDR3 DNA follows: TGTGCCAGCACTGGGCAGCTTGGCTCTCAGCCCCAGCATTTT.

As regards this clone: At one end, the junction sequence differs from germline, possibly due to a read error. CDR3 sequence (DNA): TGTGCCGGCAGCGCCTTGGGGGAGGGGTACGAGCAGTACTTC. This translates into CAGSALGEGYEQYF. The chain joins TRBV5-6 to TRBJ2-5; TRBD2 matches 7 bases. The DNA end lines up better with TRBJ2-7; the J call may be wrong. The CDR3 contains 14 residues. The V gene's germline CDR1 is SGHDT and CDR2 YYEEEE.

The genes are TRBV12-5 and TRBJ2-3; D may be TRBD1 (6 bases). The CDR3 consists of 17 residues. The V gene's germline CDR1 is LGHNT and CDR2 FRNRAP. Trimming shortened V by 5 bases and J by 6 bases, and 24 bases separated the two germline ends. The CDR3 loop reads CASGPPHTGSGVDTQYF. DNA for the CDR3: TGTGCTAGTGGTCCTCCACATACAGGGTCCGGCGTGGATACGCAGTATTTT. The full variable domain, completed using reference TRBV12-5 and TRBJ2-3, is DARVTQTPRHKVTEMGQEVTMRCQPILGHNTVFWYRQTMMQGLELLAYFRNRAPLDDSGMPKDRFSAEMPDATLATLKIQPSEPRDSAVYFCASGPPHTGSGVDTQYFGPGTRLTVL.

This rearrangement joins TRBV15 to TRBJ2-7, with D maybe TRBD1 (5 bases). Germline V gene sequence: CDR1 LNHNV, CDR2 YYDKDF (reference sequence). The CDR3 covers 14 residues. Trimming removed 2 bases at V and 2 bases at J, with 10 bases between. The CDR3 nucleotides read TGTGCCACCAGCAGACAGGGTTATCCCTACGAGCAGTACTTC. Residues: CATSRQGYPYEQYF.

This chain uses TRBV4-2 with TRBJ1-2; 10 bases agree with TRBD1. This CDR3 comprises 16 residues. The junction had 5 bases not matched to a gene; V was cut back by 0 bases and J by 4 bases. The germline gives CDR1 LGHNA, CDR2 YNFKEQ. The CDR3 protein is CASSQEPGDRGYGYTF. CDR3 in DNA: TGTGCCAGCAGCCAAGAACCAGGGGACAGGGGCTATGGCTACACCTTC.

CDR3 coding DNA: TGTGCCAGCAGCTTAAGTATCGGGGGCTACAATGAGCAGTTCTTC. Its translation: CASSLSIGGYNEQFF. The J gene is TRBJ2-1, the V gene TRBV7-2, with D possibly TRBD2 on 6 matching bases. This CDR3 is 15 amino acids long. Germline CDR1 and CDR2: SGHTA and FQGNSA. V lost 2 bases and J 3 bases, leaving 11 bases between the germline ends.

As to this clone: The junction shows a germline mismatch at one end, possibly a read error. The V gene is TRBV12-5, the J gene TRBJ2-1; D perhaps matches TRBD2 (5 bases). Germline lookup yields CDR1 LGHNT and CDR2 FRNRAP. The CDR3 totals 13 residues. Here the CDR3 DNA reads TGTGCTAGTGATTTGGAACGAGGGAATGAGCAGTTCTTC. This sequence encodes CASDLERGNEQFF. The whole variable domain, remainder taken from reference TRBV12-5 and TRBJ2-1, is DARVTQTPRHKVTEMGQEVTMRCQPILGHNTVFWYRQTMMQGLELLAYFRNRAPLDDSGMPKDRFSAEMPDATLATLKIQPSEPRDSAVYFCASDLERGNEQFFGPGTRLTVL.

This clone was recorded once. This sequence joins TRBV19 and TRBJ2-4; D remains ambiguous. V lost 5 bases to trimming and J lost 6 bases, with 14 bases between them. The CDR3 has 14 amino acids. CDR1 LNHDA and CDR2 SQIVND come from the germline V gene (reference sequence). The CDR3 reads CASSVTVHRNIQYF. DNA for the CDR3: TGTGCCAGTAGTGTAACAGTACACAGAAACATTCAGTACTTC. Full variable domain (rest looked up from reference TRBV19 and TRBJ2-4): DGGITQSPKYLFRKEGQNVTLSCEQNLNHDAMYWYRQDPGQGLRLIYYSQIVNDFQKGDIAEGYSVSREKKESFPLTVTSAQKNPTAFYLCASSVTVHRNIQYFGAGTRLSVL.

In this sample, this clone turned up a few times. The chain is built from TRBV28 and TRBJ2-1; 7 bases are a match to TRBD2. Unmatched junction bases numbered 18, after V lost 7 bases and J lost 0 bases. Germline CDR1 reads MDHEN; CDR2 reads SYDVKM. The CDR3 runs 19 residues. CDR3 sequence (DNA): TGTGCCAGCAAATTGGGCGGGAGACGGAGAGGAACCTCCTACAATGAGCAGTTCTTC. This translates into CASKLGGRRRGTSYNEQFF. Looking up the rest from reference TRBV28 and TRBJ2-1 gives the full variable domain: DVKVTQSSRYLVKRTGEKVFLECVQDMDHENMFWYRQDPGLGLRLIYFSYDVKMKEKGDIPEGYSVSREKKERFSLILESASTNQTSMYLCASKLGGRRRGTSYNEQFFGPGTRLTVL.

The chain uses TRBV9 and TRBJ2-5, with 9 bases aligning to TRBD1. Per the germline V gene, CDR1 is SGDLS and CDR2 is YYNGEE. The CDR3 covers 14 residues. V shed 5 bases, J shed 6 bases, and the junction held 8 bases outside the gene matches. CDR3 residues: CASSLDRGGKTQYF. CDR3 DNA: TGTGCCAGCAGTCTAGACAGGGGGGGGAAGACCCAGTACTTC.

This chain's CDR3 is CASSSPRETQYF. The CDR3 DNA is TGTGCCAGCAGCTCTCCGAGGGAGACCCAGTACTTC. This chain connects TRBV11-2 to TRBJ2-5; D gene ambiguous. The V end lost 4 bases, the J end lost 5 bases, and 8 bases lay between the germline ends. CDR1 is SGHAT and CDR2 is FQNNGV in the germline V gene. The CDR3 has 12 residues.

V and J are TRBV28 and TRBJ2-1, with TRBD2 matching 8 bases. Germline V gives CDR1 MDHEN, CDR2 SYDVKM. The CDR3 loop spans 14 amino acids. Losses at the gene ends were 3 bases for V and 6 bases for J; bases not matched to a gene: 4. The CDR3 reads CASSFAGGTNEQFF. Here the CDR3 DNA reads TGTGCCAGCAGTTTTGCGGGAGGCACCAATGAGCAGTTCTTC.

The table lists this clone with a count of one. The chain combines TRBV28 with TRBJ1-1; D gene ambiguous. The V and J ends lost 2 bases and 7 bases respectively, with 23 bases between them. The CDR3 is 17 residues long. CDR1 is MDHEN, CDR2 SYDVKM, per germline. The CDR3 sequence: CASSLISFDNRGLEAFF. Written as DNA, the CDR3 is TGTGCCAGCAGTTTAATTTCATTCGACAACAGAGGACTTGAAGCTTTCTTT. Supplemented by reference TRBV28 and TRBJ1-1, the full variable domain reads DVKVTQSSRYLVKRTGEKVFLECVQDMDHENMFWYRQDPGLGLRLIYFSYDVKMKEKGDIPEGYSVSREKKERFSLILESASTNQTSMYLCASSLISFDNRGLEAFFGQGTRLTVV.

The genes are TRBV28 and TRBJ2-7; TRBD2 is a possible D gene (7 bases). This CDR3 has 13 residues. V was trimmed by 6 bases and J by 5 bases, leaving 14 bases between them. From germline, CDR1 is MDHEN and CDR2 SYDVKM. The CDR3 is CASSHRGGHEQYF. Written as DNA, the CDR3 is TGTGCCAGCAGCCATAGGGGGGGCCACGAGCAGTACTTC. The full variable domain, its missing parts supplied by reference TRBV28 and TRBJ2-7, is DVKVTQSSRYLVKRTGEKVFLECVQDMDHENMFWYRQDPGLGLRLIYFSYDVKMKEKGDIPEGYSVSREKKERFSLILESASTNQTSMYLCASSHRGGHEQYFGPGTRLTVT.